This T cell receptor beta chain comes out of a study of technical replicates of blood from a few donors. The CDR3 sequence is 15 residues long. Losses at the gene ends were 5 bases for V and 7 bases for J; bases not matched to a gene: 11. The germline V gene encodes CDR1 SGHAT and CDR2 FQNNGV. Sequencing was performed with immunoSEQ multiplex PCR; in TCRdb, only in-frame clones are kept and a portion is missing. The repertoire holds tens of thousands of clones, with 85% to 95% as singletons. This TCR came from a human donor in good health. Some clones in this sample may be carry-over from other donors' samples. The sequenced material came from PBMCs. The chain joins TRBV11-2 to TRBJ1-2; 9 nucleotides match TRBD1. The CDR3 loop is CASSPTKQGAGGYTF. The CDR3 DNA sequence: TGTGCCAGCAGCCCAACAAAACAGGGGGCTGGTGGCTACACCTTC.